This T cell receptor beta chain emerged from a study of blood T cells in healthy people across ages. Whole-study findings and limits: The recorded TCR beta diversity per million T cells decreased in a roughly linear manner with age. Long-lived donors carried more naive CD4+ cells and greater diversity than aged donors.

Sample-barcoded 5' priming and a J-beta primer mix drove a second PCR of roughly 7 to 11 cycles. TCRdb re-derived calls from the 5' RACE reads in MiXCR, one entry per CDR3 protein. The repertoire has 1.5 million to 2 million distinct CDR3 sequences, roughly 52% of them found once; the top ten carry approximately 2.1%. RNA extraction gave at least 5.5 micrograms of total RNA per sample. Germline CDR1 and CDR2: SEHNR and FQNEAQ (reference sequence). This CDR3 comprises 15 residues. Between the trimmed V and J ends, which lost 2 bases and 4 bases, there was a span of 14 bases. This clonotype was observed a single time. The antigen remains undetermined.

The clonotype originates from a woman in her 40s in good health. Sequencing was performed on blood. The rearrangement joins TRBV7-9 to TRBJ1-2, with no clear D. CDR3 nucleotide sequence: TGTGCCAGCAGCTTATGGTCGGGGTTTAGCTATGGCTACACCTTC. This sequence encodes CASSLWSGFSYGYTF.